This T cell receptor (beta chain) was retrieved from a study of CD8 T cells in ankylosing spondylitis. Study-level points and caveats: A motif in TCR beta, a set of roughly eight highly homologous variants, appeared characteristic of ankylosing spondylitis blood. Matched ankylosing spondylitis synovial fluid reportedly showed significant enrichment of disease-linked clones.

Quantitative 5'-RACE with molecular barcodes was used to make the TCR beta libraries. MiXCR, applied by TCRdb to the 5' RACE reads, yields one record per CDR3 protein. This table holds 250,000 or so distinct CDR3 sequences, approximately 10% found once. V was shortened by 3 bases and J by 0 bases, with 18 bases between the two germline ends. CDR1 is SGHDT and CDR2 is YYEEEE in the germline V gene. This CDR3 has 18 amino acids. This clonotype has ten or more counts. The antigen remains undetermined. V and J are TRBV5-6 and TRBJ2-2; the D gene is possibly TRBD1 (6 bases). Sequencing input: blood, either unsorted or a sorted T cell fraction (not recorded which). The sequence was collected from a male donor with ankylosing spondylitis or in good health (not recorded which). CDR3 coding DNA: TGTGCCAGCAGCTGGAGGTGGGACAAGGATCCGAACACCGGGGAGCTGTTTTTT. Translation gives CASSWRWDKDPNTGELFF.